This TCR beta chain is from a study of T cell repertoires in cytomegalovirus infection. For the study at large: CMV epitopes in the study were HLA-C-restricted (recently identified) and HLA-B-restricted (well studied). Both CMV infection and a matching HLA type were indicated by public TCR beta signatures. Study-wide findings and caveats: HLA-C-restricted CMV clonotypes gave the most frequent clonotype in two of eight donors. Public TCR beta family frequency separated CMV-and-HLA carriers, including in an independent cohort.

Losses at the gene ends were 6 bases for V and 8 bases for J; bases not matched to a gene: 19. The CDR3 runs to 17 residues. Per the germline V gene, CDR1 is SEHNR and CDR2 is FQNEAQ (reference sequence). One entry per CDR3 protein results from TCRdb running MiXCR on the reads. The sample holds about 890,000 distinct CDR3 sequences, under 40% seen once. To note about this clonotype: Its specificity is not known.

The sample consisted of cultured CD8+ T cells from PBMCs, taken from culture after CMV antigen stimulation. The TCR sequence derives from a human donor in good health (CMV status not recorded). Some clones in this sample may be carry-over from other donors' samples. The J gene is TRBJ2-3, the V gene TRBV7-9; 8 bases match TRBD1. The CDR3 sequence is CASRDTVRTGTFVTQYF. The CDR3 DNA is TGTGCCAGCAGAGACACGGTGAGGACAGGGACTTTTGTTACGCAGTATTTT.